The TCR beta chain under discussion was sequenced for a study of radiation and T cells in renal cell carcinoma. Clones were sequenced by immunoSEQ multiplex PCR, and TCRdb holds only the in-frame ones, with some missing. The sample lists 90,000 to 100,000 clones, 86% seen once, with over 6% in the top ten. There are 18 residues in the CDR3. Germline CDR1 and CDR2: ENHRY and SYGVKD. V lost 7 bases and J lost 0; bases outside the gene matches: 13. Stated time point: baseline pretreatment blood. The treatment was: 15 Gy SBRT to primary tumor, nephrectomy 4 weeks later. Radiation-treated patients gave blood at baseline, week 2 and week 4. The tumor was a clear cell renal cell carcinoma.

The input for sequencing was blood, taken from a patient whose treatment included radiotherapy and nephrectomy. This sequence originates from a man aged 50 or older with renal cell carcinoma. The chain has TRBV10-3 and TRBJ2-2, with 8 bases fitting TRBD1. The CDR3 loop reads CAITRPGTGLANTGELFF. The CDR3 bases are TGTGCCATCACACGTCCCGGGACAGGTCTCGCGAACACCGGGGAGCTGTTTTTT.